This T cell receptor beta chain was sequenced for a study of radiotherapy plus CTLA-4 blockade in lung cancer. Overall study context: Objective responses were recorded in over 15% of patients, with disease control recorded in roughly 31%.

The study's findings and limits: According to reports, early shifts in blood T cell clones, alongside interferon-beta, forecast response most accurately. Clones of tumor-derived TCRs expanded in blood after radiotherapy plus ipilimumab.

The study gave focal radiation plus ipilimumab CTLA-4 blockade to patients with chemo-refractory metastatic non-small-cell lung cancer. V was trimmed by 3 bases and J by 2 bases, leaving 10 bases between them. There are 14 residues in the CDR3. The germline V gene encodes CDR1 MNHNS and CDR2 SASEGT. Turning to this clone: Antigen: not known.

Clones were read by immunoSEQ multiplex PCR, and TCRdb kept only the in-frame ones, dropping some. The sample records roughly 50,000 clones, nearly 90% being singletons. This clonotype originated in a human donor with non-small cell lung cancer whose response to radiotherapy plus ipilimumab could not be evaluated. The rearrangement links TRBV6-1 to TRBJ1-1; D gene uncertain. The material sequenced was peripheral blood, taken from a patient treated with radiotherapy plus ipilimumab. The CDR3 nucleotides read TGTGCCAGCAGTGAGGTGCTGACTAACACTGAAGCTTTCTTT. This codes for CASSEVLTNTEAFF.